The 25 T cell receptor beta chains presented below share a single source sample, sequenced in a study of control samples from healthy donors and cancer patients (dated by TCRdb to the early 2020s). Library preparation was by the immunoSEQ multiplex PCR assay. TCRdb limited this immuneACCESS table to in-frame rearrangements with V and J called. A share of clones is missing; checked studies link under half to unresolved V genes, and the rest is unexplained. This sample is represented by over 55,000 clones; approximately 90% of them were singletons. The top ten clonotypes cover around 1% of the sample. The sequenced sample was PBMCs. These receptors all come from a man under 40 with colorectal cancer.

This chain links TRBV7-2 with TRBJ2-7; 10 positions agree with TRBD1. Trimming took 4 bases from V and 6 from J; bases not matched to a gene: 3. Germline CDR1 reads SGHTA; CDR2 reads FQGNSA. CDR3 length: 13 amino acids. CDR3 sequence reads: CASSSRDRGEQYF. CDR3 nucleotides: TGTGCCAGCAGCTCCCGGGACAGGGGCGAGCAGTACTTC.

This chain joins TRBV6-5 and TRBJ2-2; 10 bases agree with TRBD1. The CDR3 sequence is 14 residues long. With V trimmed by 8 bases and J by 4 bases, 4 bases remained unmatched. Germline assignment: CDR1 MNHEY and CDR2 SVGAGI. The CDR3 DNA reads TGTGCCAGCGGGGACAGGGGAGCCACCGGGGAGCTGTTTTTT. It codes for CASGDRGATGELFF.

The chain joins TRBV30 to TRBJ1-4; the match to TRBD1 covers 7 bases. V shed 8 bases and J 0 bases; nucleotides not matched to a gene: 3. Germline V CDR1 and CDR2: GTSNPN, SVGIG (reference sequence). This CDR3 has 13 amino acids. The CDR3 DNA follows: TGTGCCGGACAGGCCGCAACTAATGAAAAACTGTTTTTT. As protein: CAGQAATNEKLFF. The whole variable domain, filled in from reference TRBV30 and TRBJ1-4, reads SQTIHQWPATLVQPVGSPLSLECTVEGTSNPNLYWYRQAAGRGLQLLFYSVGIGQISSEVPQNLSASRPQDRQFILSSKKLLLSDSGFYLCAGQAATNEKLFFGSGTQLSVL.

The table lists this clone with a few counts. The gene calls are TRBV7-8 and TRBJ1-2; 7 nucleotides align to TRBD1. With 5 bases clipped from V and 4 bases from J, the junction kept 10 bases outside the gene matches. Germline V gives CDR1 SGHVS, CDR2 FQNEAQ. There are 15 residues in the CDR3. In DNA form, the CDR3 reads TGTGCCAGCAGCCTCGACAGGGCCCCCCCCTATGGCTACACCTTC. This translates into CASSLDRAPPYGYTF.

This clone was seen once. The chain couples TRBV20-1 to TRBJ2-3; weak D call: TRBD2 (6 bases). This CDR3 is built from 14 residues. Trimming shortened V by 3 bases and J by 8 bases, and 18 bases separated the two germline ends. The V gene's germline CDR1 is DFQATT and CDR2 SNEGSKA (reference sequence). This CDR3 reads CSASSGAVGGTQYF. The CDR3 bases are TGCAGTGCTAGTAGCGGAGCTGTTGGAGGTACGCAGTATTTT.

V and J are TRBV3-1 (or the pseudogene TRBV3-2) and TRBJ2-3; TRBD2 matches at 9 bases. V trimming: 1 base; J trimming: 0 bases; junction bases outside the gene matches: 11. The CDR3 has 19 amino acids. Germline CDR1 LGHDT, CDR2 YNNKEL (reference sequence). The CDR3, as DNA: TGTGCCAGCAGCCAAGGCCGGGCTAGCGGGGTACAGAGCACAGATACGCAGTATTTT. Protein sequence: CASSQGRASGVQSTDTQYF.

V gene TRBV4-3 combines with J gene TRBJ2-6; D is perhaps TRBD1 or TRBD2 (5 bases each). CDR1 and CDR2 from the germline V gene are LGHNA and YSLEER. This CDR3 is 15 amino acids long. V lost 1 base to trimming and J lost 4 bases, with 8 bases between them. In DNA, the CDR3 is TGCGCCAGCAGCCAAGTTGGGACGGGGGCCAACGTCCTGACTTTC. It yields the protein CASSQVGTGANVLTF.

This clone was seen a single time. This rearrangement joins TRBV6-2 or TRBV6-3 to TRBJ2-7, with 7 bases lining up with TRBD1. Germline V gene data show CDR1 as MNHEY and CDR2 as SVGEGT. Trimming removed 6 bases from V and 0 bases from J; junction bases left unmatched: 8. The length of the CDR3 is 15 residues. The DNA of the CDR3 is TGTGCCAGCAGCCCATCGGACAGGAGCTCCTACGAGCAGTACTTC. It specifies CASSPSDRSSYEQYF.

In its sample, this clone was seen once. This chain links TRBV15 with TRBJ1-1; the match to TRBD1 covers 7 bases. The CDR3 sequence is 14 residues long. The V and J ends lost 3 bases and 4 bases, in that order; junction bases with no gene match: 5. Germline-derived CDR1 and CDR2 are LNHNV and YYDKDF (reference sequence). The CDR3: CATSSRGLGTEAFF. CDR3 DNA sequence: TGTGCCACCAGCAGTAGGGGGCTAGGCACTGAAGCTTTCTTT.

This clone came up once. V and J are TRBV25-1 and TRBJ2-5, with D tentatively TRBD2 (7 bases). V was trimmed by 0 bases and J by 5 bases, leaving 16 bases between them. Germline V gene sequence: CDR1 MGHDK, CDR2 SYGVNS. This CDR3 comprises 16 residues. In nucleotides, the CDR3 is TGTGCCAGCAGTGAATATCGCGGGGGCTCTTGGGAGACCCAGTACTTC. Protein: CASSEYRGGSWETQYF.

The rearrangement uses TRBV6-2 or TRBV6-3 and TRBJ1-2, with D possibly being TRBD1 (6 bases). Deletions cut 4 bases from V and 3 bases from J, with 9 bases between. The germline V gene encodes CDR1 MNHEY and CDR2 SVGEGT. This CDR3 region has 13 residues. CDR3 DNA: TGTGCCAGCAGTTCCCGACAGGACTATGGCTACACCTTC. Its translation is CASSSRQDYGYTF.

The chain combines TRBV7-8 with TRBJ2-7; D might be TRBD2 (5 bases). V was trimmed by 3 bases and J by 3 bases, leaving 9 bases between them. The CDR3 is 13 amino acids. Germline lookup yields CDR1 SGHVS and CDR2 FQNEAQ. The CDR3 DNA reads TGTGCCAGCAGCTTCCGACGGGACTACGAGCAGTACTTC. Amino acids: CASSFRRDYEQYF. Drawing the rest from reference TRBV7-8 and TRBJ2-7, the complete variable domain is GAGVSQSPRYKVAKRGQDVALRCDPISGHVSLFWYQQALGQGPEFLTYFQNEAQLDKSGLPSDRFFAERPEGSVSTLKIQRTQQEDSAVYLCASSFRRDYEQYFGPGTRLTVT.

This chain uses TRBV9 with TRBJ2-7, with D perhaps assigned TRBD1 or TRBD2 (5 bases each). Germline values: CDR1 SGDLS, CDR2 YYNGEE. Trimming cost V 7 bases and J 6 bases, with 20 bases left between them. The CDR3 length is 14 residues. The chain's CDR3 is CASGVGDPSGEQYF. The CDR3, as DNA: TGTGCCAGCGGGGTGGGGGACCCTTCGGGCGAGCAGTACTTC. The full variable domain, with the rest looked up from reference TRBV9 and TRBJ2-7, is DSGVTQTPKHLITATGQRVTLRCSPRSGDLSVYWYQQSLDQGLQFLIQYYNGEERAKGNILERFSAQQFPDLHSELNLSSLELGDSALYFCASGVGDPSGEQYFGPGTRLTVT.

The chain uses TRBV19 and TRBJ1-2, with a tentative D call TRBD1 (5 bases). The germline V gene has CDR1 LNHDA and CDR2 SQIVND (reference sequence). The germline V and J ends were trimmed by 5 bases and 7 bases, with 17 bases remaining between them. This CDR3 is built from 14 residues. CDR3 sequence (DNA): TGTGCCAGTAGTTCAGGGAGGATGCCGGGTGGCTACACCTTC. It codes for CASSSGRMPGGYTF.

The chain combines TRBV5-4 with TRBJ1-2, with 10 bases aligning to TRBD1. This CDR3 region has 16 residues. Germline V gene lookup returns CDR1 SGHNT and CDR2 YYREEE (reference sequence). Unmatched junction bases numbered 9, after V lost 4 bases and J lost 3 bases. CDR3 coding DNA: TGTGCCAGCAGCGACCTCGACAGGGGGCGCCACTATGGCTACACCTTC. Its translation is CASSDLDRGRHYGYTF.

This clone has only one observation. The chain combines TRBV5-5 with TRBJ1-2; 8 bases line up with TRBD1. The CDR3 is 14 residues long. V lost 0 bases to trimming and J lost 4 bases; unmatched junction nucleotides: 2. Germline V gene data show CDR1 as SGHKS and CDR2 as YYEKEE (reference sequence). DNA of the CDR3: TGTGCCAGCAGCTTGGGGACAGGGCTCTATGGCTACACCTTC. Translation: CASSLGTGLYGYTF.

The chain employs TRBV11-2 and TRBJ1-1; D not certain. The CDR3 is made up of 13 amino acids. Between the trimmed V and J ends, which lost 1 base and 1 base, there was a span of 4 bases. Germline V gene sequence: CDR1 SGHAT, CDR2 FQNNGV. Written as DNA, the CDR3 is TGTGCCAGCAGCTTAGCGGCGAACACTGAAGCTTTCTTT. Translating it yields CASSLAANTEAFF.

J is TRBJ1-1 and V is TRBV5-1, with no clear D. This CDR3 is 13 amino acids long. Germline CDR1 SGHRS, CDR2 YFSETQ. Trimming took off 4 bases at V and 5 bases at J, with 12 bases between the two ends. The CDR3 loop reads CASSKKEGTEAFF. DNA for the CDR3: TGCGCCAGCAGCAAAAAAGAGGGAACTGAAGCTTTCTTT. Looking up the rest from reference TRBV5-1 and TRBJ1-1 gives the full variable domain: KAGVTQTPRYLIKTRGQQVTLSCSPISGHRSVSWYQQTPGQGLQFLFEYFSETQRNKGNFPGRFSGRQFSNSRSEMNVSTLELGDSALYLCASSKKEGTEAFFGQGTRLTVV.

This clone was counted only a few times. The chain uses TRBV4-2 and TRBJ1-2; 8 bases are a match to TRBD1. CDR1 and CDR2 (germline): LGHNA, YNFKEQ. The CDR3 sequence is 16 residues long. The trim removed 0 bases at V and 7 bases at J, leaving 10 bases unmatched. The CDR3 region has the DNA TGTGCCAGCAGCCAAGATAGGTCGGACAGGGTCCTTGGCTACACCTTC. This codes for CASSQDRSDRVLGYTF.

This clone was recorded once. The CDR3 DNA reads TGTGCCAGCAGTGTGACGGGGCTCGGAAAACTGTTTTTT. Amino acids: CASSVTGLGKLFF. This chain joins TRBV6-2 or TRBV6-3 and TRBJ1-4, with a tentative D call TRBD1 (5 bases). CDR1 MNHEY and CDR2 SVGEGT come from the germline V gene. The CDR3 totals 13 residues. V shed 5 bases and J shed 10 bases, with 14 bases lying between them.

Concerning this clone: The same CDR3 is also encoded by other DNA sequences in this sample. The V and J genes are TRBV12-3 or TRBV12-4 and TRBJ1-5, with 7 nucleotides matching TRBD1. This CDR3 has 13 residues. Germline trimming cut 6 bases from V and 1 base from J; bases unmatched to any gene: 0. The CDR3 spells CASRTGSNQPQHF. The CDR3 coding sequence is TGTGCCAGCAGGACAGGGAGCAATCAGCCCCAGCATTTT.

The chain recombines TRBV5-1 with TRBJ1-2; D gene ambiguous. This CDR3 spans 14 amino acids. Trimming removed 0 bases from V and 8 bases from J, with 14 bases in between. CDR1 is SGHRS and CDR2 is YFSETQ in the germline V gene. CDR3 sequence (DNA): TGCGCCAGCAGCTTGGATATAGGCCGAGTCGGCTACACCTTC. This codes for CASSLDIGRVGYTF.

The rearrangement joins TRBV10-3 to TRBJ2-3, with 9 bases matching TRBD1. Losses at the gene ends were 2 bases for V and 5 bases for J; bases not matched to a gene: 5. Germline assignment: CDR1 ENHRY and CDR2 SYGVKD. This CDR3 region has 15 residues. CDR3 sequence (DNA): TGTGCCATCAGTGAGGGACAGGGGTACCAAGATACGCAGTATTTT. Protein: CAISEGQGYQDTQYF.

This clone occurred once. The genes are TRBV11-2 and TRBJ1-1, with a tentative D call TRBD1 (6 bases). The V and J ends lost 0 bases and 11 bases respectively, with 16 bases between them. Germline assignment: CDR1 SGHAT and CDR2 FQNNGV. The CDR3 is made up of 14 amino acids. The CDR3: CASSLESVWGLAFF. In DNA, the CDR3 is TGTGCCAGCAGCTTAGAATCTGTCTGGGGGCTGGCTTTCTTT.

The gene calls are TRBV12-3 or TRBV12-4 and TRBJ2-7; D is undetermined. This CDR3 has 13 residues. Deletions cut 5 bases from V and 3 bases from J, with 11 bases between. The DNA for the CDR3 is TGTGCCAGCAGTCCGGACGGCCACTACGAGCAGTACTTC. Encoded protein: CASSPDGHYEQYF.